This is a list of T cell receptor beta chains from one sample in a study of technical replicates of blood from several donors. TCRdb's copy holds only in-frame clones and misses some; the assay was immunoSEQ multiplex PCR. The sample gives about 88,000 clones, 92% of which show up once; under 0.3% is in the top ten. Sequences were obtained from T cells isolated from PBMCs. The origin of the receptors is a human donor in good health. The CDR3 runs from the conserved cysteine through the conserved F or W. D genes are given only for firm matches. Expanded clones are given a class, and other clones once, few, many or no size at all.

.	.	TRBV29-1	TRBJ1-3	TGCAGCGTTGGGGCGGGGGAAAAGGACACCATATATTTT	CSVGAGEKDTIYF
TRBD1	few	TRBV2	TRBJ2-1	TGTGCCAGCAGTGCGGGACAGGCAACCTACAATGAGCAGTTCTTC	CASSAGQATYNEQFF
TRBD1	once	TRBV5-3	TRBJ1-3	TGTGCCAGAAGTTTCAAGGACAGGACAGTTGGAAACACCATATATTTT	CARSFKDRTVGNTIYF
TRBD1	.	TRBV2	TRBJ2-3	TGTGCCAGCAGTGCCGGGACAGGGGATTTTGATACGCAGTATTTT	CASSAGTGDFDTQYF
.	.	TRBV28	TRBJ2-7	TGTGCCAGCAGTTTATTGGGACAAAACGAGCAGTACTTC	CASSLLGQNEQYF
.	once	TRBV19	TRBJ2-1	TGTGCCAGTAGTTCCTCTCCAGGCAATGAGCAGTTCTTC	CASSSSPGNEQFF
.	.	TRBV11-3	TRBJ2-1	TGTGCCAGCAGCTTGAGCAATGAGCAGTTCTTC	CASSLSNEQFF
.	.	TRBV6-5	TRBJ1-5	TGTGCCAGCAGTTACTCGACAGAGCATCAGCCCCAGCATTTT	CASSYSTEHQPQHF
.	.	TRBV6-5	TRBJ2-3	TGTGCCAGCAGTTACGGGGGGGCGCGCGGCACAGATACGCAGTATTTT	CASSYGGARGTDTQYF
.	.	TRBV5-4	TRBJ1-4	TGTGCCAGCAGCTTCCCCAAGGGAGGGAATGAAAAACTGTTTTTT	CASSFPKGGNEKLFF
.	.	TRBV15	TRBJ2-1	TGTGCCACCAGCAGAGGTACAGGGAGCGATGAGCAGTTCTTC	CATSRGTGSDEQFF
.	.	TRBV27	TRBJ1-1	TGTGCCAGCAGTCGGGGGGCTTACACTGAAGCTTTCTTT	CASSRGAYTEAFF
TRBD1	.	TRBV28	TRBJ2-2	TGTGCCAGCAGTTTAGGGGGCCAGGGGGTCGGGGAGCTGTTTTTT	CASSLGGQGVGELFF
.	.	TRBV6-5	TRBJ1-1	TGTGCCAGCAGTTCTAGGCAGAACACTGAAGCTTTCTTT	CASSSRQNTEAFF
.	.	TRBV14	TRBJ1-2	TGTGCCAGCAGCCCAGGGGTCCCCTATCGGGGCTACACCTTC	CASSPGVPYRGYTF
TRBD1	.	TRBV5-1	TRBJ2-3	TGCGCCAGCAGCCGGACAGGGGGTCCCGGCGATACGCAGTATTTT	CASSRTGGPGDTQYF
.	.	TRBV11-3	TRBJ1-2	TGTGCCAGCAGCTCATTATACAGCAGGGACTACTATGGCTACACCTTC	CASSSLYSRDYYGYTF
TRBD2	.	TRBV28	TRBJ2-5	TGTGCCAGCAGTGGGTCCGGGACTAGCGGGAGTGGGGAGACCCAGTACTTC	CASSGSGTSGSGETQYF
.	.	TRBV14	TRBJ2-1	TGTGCCAGCAGCTCCAAACAGTACTACAATGAGCAGTTCTTC	CASSSKQYYNEQFF
.	.	TRBV6-5	TRBJ1-3	TGTGCCAGCAGTTACTCTCTCTCTTCTGGAAACACCATATATTTT	CASSYSLSSGNTIYF
TRBD2	.	TRBV7-9	TRBJ2-1	TGTGCCAGCGGGACTAGTCTTCAAGGGAGGTTCTTC	CASGTSLQGRFF
TRBD2	.	TRBV11-3	TRBJ2-2	TGTGCCAGCAGCTTCCCGGGACTAGCGGGGGGGTCCGGGGAGCTGTTTTTT	CASSFPGLAGGSGELFF
.	.	TRBV13	TRBJ2-3	TGTGCCAGCAGCTTAGCGCGAGATACGCAGTATTTT	CASSLARDTQYF
.	.	TRBV19	TRBJ2-5	TGTGCCAGTAGTGCCCCCTCCTACGGGGATCAAGAGACCCAGTACTTC	CASSAPSYGDQETQYF
.	.	TRBV4-1	TRBJ1-4	TGCGCCAGCAGCCAAGAGGGGTTACCGGGGGAAAAACTGTTTTTT	CASSQEGLPGEKLFF
.	once	TRBV5-1	TRBJ1-2	TGCGCCAGCAGCTTGGCTGATACAGGGCGCTTAGACACCTTC	CASSLADTGRLDTF
.	.	TRBV29-1	TRBJ1-2	TGCAGCGTTGGGGACTTTTATGGCTACACCTTC	CSVGDFYGYTF
.	.	TRBV18	TRBJ1-4	TGTGCCAGCTCACGACCGGGACTCACATCTACAACTAATGAAAAACTGTTTTTT	CASSRPGLTSTTNEKLFF
TRBD1	.	TRBV18	TRBJ1-6	TGTGCCAGCTCACGGGCCCGGGACAGCAATTCACCCCTCCACTTT	CASSRARDSNSPLHF
.	.	TRBV15	TRBJ1-2	TGTGCCACCAGCAGAGATCAGGTTAGGTCGGATGGCTACACCTTC	CATSRDQVRSDGYTF
TRBD1	.	TRBV7-9	TRBJ2-5	TGTGCCAGCAGCCGCGGGACAGGGCAAGAGACCCAGTACTTC	CASSRGTGQETQYF
.	.	TRBV7-9	TRBJ2-1	TGTGCCAGCAGCTTCCTGTCTAATGAGCAGTTCTTC	CASSFLSNEQFF
TRBD1	once	TRBV2	TRBJ2-5	TGTGCCAGCAGTGAACAGGGGGCGCGGGGAAAGACCCAGTACTTC	CASSEQGARGKTQYF
.	.	TRBV5-4	TRBJ2-3	TGTGCCAGCAGCTTGGGAAGGGGCCAAGGGCGTTTGGGCGTCTCAGATACGCAGTATTTT	CASSLGRGQGRLGVSDTQYF
TRBD1	.	TRBV9	TRBJ2-3	TGTGCCAGCAGCTACTTGGACAGGGAGGATACGCAGTATTTT	CASSYLDREDTQYF
.	once	TRBV7-9	TRBJ1-4	TGTGCCAGCACCCAAGGGCAGGGCAATAATGAAAAACTGTTTTTT	CASTQGQGNNEKLFF
.	once	TRBV5-4	TRBJ2-1	TGTGCCAGCAGCACCCCCTTGGGGAGTGGGAACAATGAGCAGTTCTTC	CASSTPLGSGNNEQFF
.	once	TRBV27	TRBJ1-2	TGTGCCAGCAGTTTATCTCTCGCCGAGGGAAGTCTCTATGGCTACACCTTC	CASSLSLAEGSLYGYTF
.	once	TRBV14	TRBJ2-5	TGTGCCAGCAGCCACCCCAGGGGGGAACGAGAGACCCAGTACTTC	CASSHPRGERETQYF
.	.	TRBV28	TRBJ2-7	TGTGCCAGCAGTAATATTAGGGGTCTGGATTCCTACGAGCAGTACTTC	CASSNIRGLDSYEQYF
.	.	TRBV27	TRBJ1-1	TGTGCCAGCATCGAAGGGGGGGGTGGGACTGAAGCTTTCTTT	CASIEGGGGTEAFF
.	once	TRBV7-9	TRBJ2-5	TGTGCCAGCAGCTTAGCGCAAGGGGTAGGCGAGACCCAGTACTTC	CASSLAQGVGETQYF